What follows are 19 T cell receptor beta chains derived from one specimen sequenced in a study of OX40 agonist ivuxolimab in advanced cancers. Profiled with immunoSEQ multiplex PCR; TCRdb holds only in-frame clones, not every one. The sample holds some 66,000 clones, 77% seen once. The material sequenced was CD4+ or CD8+ T cells sorted from blood, taken in a trial of the OX40 agonist ivuxolimab. The receptors come from an adult with an advanced solid tumor such as melanoma, head and neck, liver or kidney cancer.

The chain couples TRBV28 to TRBJ2-2, with D possibly called TRBD1 or TRBD2 (7 bases each). V was clipped by 6 bases and J by 3 bases, with 14 bases between them. Germline lookup yields CDR1 MDHEN and CDR2 SYDVKM. The CDR3 sequence is 15 residues long. The CDR3 DNA follows: TGTGCCAGCAGGGGAGGGGACAGCCACACCGGGGAGCTGTTTTTT. It is translated as CASRGGDSHTGELFF.

V gene TRBV28 combines with J gene TRBJ1-5; 8 nucleotides align to TRBD1. The CDR3 totals 15 residues. From germline, CDR1 is MDHEN and CDR2 SYDVKM. Losses at the gene ends were 6 bases for V and 11 bases for J; bases not matched to a gene: 15. The CDR3, as DNA: TGTGCCAGCAGACCAGGACAGGGCCTATCGGGATCCCAGCATTTT. The encoded protein is CASRPGQGLSGSQHF.

The chain couples TRBV12-2 to TRBJ1-1; TRBD1 is the table's D call and was not checked against the DNA. TRBV12-2 is classified as a pseudogene. This CDR3 region has 19 residues. CDR3 in amino acids: CASRLGEVSDPPDRVEAFF. CDR3 coding DNA: TGTGCAAGTCGCTTAGGAGAGGTCTCTGACCCCCCCGACAGGGTTGAAGCTTTCTTT.

The rearrangement uses TRBV5-4 and TRBJ2-1; 7 bases line up with TRBD2. This CDR3 has 14 amino acids. Germline V CDR1 and CDR2: SGHNT, YYREEE (reference sequence). The V gene end was trimmed by 0 bases and the J gene end by 5 bases; junction bases not matched to a gene: 2. Here the CDR3 DNA reads TGTGCCAGCAGCTTGGGGGGGGGAGACAATGAGCAGTTCTTC. Protein sequence: CASSLGGGDNEQFF.

The genes are TRBV11-2 and TRBJ2-7, with a possible D match to TRBD1 (5 bases). This CDR3 has 15 amino acids. V was clipped by 3 bases and J by 4 bases, with 16 bases between them. Germline CDR1 and CDR2: SGHAT and FQNNGV. CDR3 protein: CASSFLAGYSYEQYF. CDR3 bases: TGTGCCAGCAGCTTTCTTGCAGGGTATAGTTACGAGCAGTACTTC.

The chain joins TRBV11-2 to TRBJ2-7; 9 bases agree with TRBD1. Germline lookup yields CDR1 SGHAT and CDR2 FQNNGV. V was clipped by 4 bases and J by 1 base; unmatched bases: 8. CDR3 size: 16 residues. The CDR3: CASSYPPGQGSYEQYF. The CDR3 DNA sequence: TGTGCCAGCAGCTATCCCCCCGGACAGGGGTCCTACGAGCAGTACTTC. Supplemented by reference TRBV11-2 and TRBJ2-7, the full variable domain reads EAGVAQSPRYKIIEKRQSVAFWCNPISGHATLYWYQQILGQGPKLLIQFQNNGVVDDSQLPKDRFSAERLKGVDSTLKIQPAKLEDSAVYLCASSYPPGQGSYEQYFGPGTRLTVT.

As regards this clone: The junction departs from germline at one end; a sequencing error may be responsible. The genes are TRBV7-7 and TRBJ1-6, with D unresolved. Germline CDR1 SSHAT, CDR2 FNYEAQ (reference sequence). The CDR3 contains 18 residues. CDR3 protein: CASSLAYLAAAFRSPLHF. The DNA of the CDR3 is TGTGCTAGCAGCTTAGCGTATCTGGCCGCGGCGTTTCGGTCACCCCTCCACTTT.

The chain recombines TRBV27 with TRBJ2-2; the D gene could be TRBD1 or TRBD2 (5 bases each). CDR1 and CDR2 (germline): MNHEY, SMNVEV (reference sequence). V shed 4 bases and J shed 1 base, with 13 bases lying between them. The CDR3 consists of 16 residues. The CDR3 protein is CASSSLGRRNTGELFF. In DNA, the CDR3 is TGTGCCAGCAGTTCCCTGGGACGGCGGAACACCGGGGAGCTGTTTTTT.

This clone was seen only a few times. The J gene is TRBJ1-3, the V gene TRBV11-2; D call uncertain. In germline, CDR1 is SGHAT, CDR2 FQNNGV. The CDR3 runs 14 residues. V was cut by 7 bases and J by 3 bases, with 13 bases left in between. CDR3 coding DNA: TGTGCCAGCAACTCGGTGGGCTTTGGAAACACCATATATTTT. Translated, it gives CASNSVGFGNTIYF.

This rearrangement joins TRBV5-6 to TRBJ1-4, with no clear D. Trimming pared 1 base from V and 6 bases from J, leaving 7 bases between. The CDR3 runs 13 residues. The V gene's germline CDR1 is SGHDT and CDR2 YYEEEE. CDR3 in DNA: TGTGCCAGCAGCTTGTTATCCGATGAAAAACTGTTTTTT. Translation gives CASSLLSDEKLFF.

The chain is built from TRBV6-1 and TRBJ2-2; D not resolved. The ends were cut back, 7 bases at V and 4 bases at J, with 16 bases in the middle. CDR1 MNHNS and CDR2 SASEGT come from the germline V gene. This CDR3 region has 15 residues. The CDR3 nucleotides are TGTGCCAGCACAGTCCGGGCTGGTGGCACCGGGGAGCTGTTTTTT. It codes for CASTVRAGGTGELFF.

V gene TRBV30 combines with J gene TRBJ1-5; the D is unclear. V lost 5 bases and J 3 bases, leaving 11 bases between the germline ends. There are 13 residues in the CDR3. CDR1 and CDR2 from the germline V gene are GTSNPN and SVGIG (reference sequence). CDR3 residues: CAWVDKFNQPQHF. As DNA, the CDR3 is TGTGCCTGGGTTGACAAATTCAATCAGCCCCAGCATTTT.

The chain has TRBV7-9 and TRBJ1-1, with unresolved D. V was cut by 6 bases and J by 8 bases, with 13 bases left in between. The CDR3 consists of 12 residues. Germline CDR1 and CDR2: SEHNR and FQNEAQ (reference sequence). The CDR3 DNA reads TGTGCCAGCAGTCGACTTGACGTGGAAGCTTTCTTT. This encodes CASSRLDVEAFF.

The chain couples TRBV27 to TRBJ2-2, with 8 bases lining up with TRBD1. In germline, CDR1 is MNHEY, CDR2 SMNVEV (reference sequence). The V segment lost 6 bases and the J segment 6 bases; nucleotides outside the gene matches: 6. The CDR3 runs 14 residues. CDR3 coding DNA: TGTGCCAGCAGAGGGACAGGTTTTTCCGGGGAGCTGTTTTTT. Residues: CASRGTGFSGELFF.

The rearrangement joins TRBV2 to TRBJ2-4; 7 positions agree with TRBD1. The CDR3 consists of 14 residues. V dropped 3 bases and J dropped 8; count of bases not matched to a gene: 7. CDR1 is SNHLY and CDR2 is FYNNEI in the germline V gene. CDR3 sequence reads: CASSDKGTGDIQYF. The CDR3 DNA sequence: TGTGCCAGCAGTGACAAGGGAACAGGGGACATTCAGTACTTC.

As for this clone: Germline and junction disagree at one end, which may indicate a read error. The chain recombines TRBV5-1 with TRBJ2-7, with D perhaps matching TRBD2 (6 bases). The CDR3 has 12 residues. CDR1 SGHRS and CDR2 YFSETQ come from the germline V gene. The DNA for the CDR3 is TGCGCCGGCAGCTTGGAGGGCTACGAGCAGTACTTC. Translated: CAGSLEGYEQYF.

The chain uses TRBV11-2 and TRBJ1-1, with D perhaps matching TRBD1 (5 bases). The CDR3 extends over 13 amino acids. V shed 6 bases and J shed 4 bases, with 12 bases lying between them. CDR1 SGHAT and CDR2 FQNNGV come from the germline V gene. For the CDR3, the DNA is TGTGCCAGCAGTCGGGCGGGGGGCACTGAAGCTTTCTTT. This sequence encodes CASSRAGGTEAFF. Complete variable domain (other parts from reference TRBV11-2 and TRBJ1-1): EAGVAQSPRYKIIEKRQSVAFWCNPISGHATLYWYQQILGQGPKLLIQFQNNGVVDDSQLPKDRFSAERLKGVDSTLKIQPAKLEDSAVYLCASSRAGGTEAFFGQGTRLTVV.

The chain is built from TRBV19 and TRBJ1-5; possible D gene TRBD1, 5 bases. Germline lookup yields CDR1 LNHDA and CDR2 SQIVND (reference sequence). The CDR3 spans 17 residues. V lost 0 bases and J 2 bases, leaving 14 bases between the germline ends. DNA of the CDR3: TGTGCCAGTAGTATAGATCGGGGAGGGGTTGGCAATCAGCCCCAGCATTTT. This codes for CASSIDRGGVGNQPQHF.

This clone showed up just a few times. CDR3 bases: TGTGCCAGCAGTTCTCAGGGATACACTGAAGCTTTCTTT. It specifies CASSSQGYTEAFF. This chain uses TRBV6-6 with TRBJ1-1, with a weak D call TRBD1 (5 bases). In germline, CDR1 is MNHNY, CDR2 SVGAGI (reference sequence). V was pared by 4 bases and J by 3 bases, with 9 bases between. The CDR3 is made up of 13 amino acids.